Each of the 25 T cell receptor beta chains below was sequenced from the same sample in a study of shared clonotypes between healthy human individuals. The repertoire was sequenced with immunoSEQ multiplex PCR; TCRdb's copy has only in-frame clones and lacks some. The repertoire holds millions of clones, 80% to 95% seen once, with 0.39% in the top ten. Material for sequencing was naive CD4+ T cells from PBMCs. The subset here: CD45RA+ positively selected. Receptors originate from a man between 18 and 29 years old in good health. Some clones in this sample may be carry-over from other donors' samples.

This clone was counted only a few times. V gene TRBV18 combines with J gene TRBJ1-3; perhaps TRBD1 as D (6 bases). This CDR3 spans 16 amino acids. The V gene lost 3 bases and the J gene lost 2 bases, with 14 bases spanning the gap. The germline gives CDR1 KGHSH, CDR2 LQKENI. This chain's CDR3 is CASSPGAGGPGNTIYF. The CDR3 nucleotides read TGTGCCAGCTCACCGGGGGCAGGCGGACCTGGAAACACCATATATTTT.

The CDR3 region has the DNA TGTGCCAGCAGCGTAGAGGGGCTAGACACCGGGGAGCTGTTTTTT. Its translation: CASSVEGLDTGELFF. V is TRBV9 and J is TRBJ2-2; tentatively, D is TRBD1 (5 bases). This CDR3 is built from 15 residues. The germline gives CDR1 SGDLS, CDR2 YYNGEE. The V and J ends lost 0 bases and 3 bases respectively, with 9 bases between them.

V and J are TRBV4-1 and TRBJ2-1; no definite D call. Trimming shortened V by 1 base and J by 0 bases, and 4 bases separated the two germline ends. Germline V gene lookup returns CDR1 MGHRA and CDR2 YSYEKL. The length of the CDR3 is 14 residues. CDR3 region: CASSQGSSYNEQFF. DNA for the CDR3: TGCGCCAGCAGCCAAGGGAGCTCCTACAATGAGCAGTTCTTC.

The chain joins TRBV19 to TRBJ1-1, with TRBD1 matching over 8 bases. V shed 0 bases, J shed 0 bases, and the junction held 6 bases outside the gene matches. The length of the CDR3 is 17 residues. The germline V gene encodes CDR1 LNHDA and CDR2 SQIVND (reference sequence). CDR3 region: CASSIEWTGSLNTEAFF. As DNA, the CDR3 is TGTGCCAGTAGTATAGAGTGGACAGGGTCTTTGAACACTGAAGCTTTCTTT.

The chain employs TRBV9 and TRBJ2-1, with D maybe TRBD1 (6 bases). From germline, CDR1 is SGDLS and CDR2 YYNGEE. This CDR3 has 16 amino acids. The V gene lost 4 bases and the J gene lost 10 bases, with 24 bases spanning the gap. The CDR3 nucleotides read TGTGCCAGCAGCCCCCGGGACACGGTCATCGAGGAGGAGCAGTTCTTC. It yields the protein CASSPRDTVIEEEQFF.

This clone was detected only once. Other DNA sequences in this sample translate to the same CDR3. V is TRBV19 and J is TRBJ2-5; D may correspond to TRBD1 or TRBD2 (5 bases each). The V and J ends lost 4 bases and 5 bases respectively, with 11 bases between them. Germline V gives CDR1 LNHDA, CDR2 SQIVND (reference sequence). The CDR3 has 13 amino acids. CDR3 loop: CASSRGTTETQYF. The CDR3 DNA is TGTGCCAGTAGTAGGGGGACCACGGAGACCCAGTACTTC. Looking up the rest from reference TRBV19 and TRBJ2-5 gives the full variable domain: DGGITQSPKYLFRKEGQNVTLSCEQNLNHDAMYWYRQDPGQGLRLIYYSQIVNDFQKGDIAEGYSVSREKKESFPLTVTSAQKNPTAFYLCASSRGTTETQYFGPGTRLLVL.

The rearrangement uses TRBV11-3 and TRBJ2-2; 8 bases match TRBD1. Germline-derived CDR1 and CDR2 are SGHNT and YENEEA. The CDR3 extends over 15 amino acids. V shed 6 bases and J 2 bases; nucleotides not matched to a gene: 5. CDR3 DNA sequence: TGTGCCAGCAGGGCCGGGACAGGCAACACCGGGGAGCTGTTTTTT. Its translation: CASRAGTGNTGELFF.

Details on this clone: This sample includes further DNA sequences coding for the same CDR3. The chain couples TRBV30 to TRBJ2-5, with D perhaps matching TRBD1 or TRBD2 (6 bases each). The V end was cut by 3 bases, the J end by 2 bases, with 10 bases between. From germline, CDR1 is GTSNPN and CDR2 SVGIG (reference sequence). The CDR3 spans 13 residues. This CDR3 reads CAWRGGSQETQYF. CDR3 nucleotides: TGTGCCTGGAGGGGGGGCTCTCAAGAGACCCAGTACTTC. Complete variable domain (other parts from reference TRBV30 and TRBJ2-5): SQTIHQWPATLVQPVGSPLSLECTVEGTSNPNLYWYRQAAGRGLQLLFYSVGIGQISSEVPQNLSASRPQDRQFILSSKKLLLSDSGFYLCAWRGGSQETQYFGPGTRLLVL.

The CDR3 region is CASSPIHKQGRFTGELFF. The CDR3 nucleotides are TGTGCCAGCAGCCCCATTCATAAGCAGGGGCGATTCACCGGGGAGCTGTTTTTT. The chain has TRBV5-6 and TRBJ2-2; TRBD1 might be the D (6 bases). This CDR3 comprises 18 residues. CDR1 and CDR2 (germline): SGHDT, YYEEEE. Trimming took off 4 bases at V and 4 bases at J, with 23 bases between the two ends.

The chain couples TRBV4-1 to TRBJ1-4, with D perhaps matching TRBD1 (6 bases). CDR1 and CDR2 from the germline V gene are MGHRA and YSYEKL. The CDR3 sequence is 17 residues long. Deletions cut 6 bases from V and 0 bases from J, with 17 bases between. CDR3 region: CASRHLGAGATNEKLFF. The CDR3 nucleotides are TGCGCCAGCAGACACCTGGGGGCTGGGGCAACTAATGAAAAACTGTTTTTT.

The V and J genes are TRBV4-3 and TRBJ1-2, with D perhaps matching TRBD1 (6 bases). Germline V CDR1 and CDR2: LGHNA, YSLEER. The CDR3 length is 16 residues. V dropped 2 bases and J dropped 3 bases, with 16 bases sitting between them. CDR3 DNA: TGCGCCAGCAGCCAACTGGGGGCAGGGATGGACTATGGCTACACCTTC. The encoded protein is CASSQLGAGMDYGYTF.

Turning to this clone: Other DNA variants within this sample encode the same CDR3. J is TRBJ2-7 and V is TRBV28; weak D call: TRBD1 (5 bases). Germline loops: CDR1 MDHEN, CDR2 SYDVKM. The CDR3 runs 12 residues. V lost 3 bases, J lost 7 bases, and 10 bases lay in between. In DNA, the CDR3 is TGTGCCAGCAGTTTGGGGCGCAGGGAGCAGTACTTC. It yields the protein CASSLGRREQYF.

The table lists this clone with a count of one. CDR3 residues: CASRALDRYNTEAFF. CDR3 nucleotide sequence: TGTGCCAGCAGAGCCCTTGACAGGTATAACACTGAAGCTTTCTTT. The chain is built from TRBV28 and TRBJ1-1; perhaps TRBD1 as D (6 bases). CDR3 length: 15 amino acids. Germline loops: CDR1 MDHEN, CDR2 SYDVKM. V shed 6 bases and J shed 2 bases, with 16 bases lying between them.

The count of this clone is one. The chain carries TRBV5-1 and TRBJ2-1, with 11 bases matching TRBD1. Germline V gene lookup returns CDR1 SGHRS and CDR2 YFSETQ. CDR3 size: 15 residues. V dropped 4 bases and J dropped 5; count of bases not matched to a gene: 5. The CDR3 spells CASSPGQGAHNEQFF. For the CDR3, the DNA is TGCGCCAGCAGCCCAGGACAGGGGGCCCACAATGAGCAGTTCTTC.

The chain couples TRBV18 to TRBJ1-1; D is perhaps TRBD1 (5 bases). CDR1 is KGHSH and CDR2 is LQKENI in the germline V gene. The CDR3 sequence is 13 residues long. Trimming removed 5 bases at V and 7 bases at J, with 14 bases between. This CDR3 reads CASSSLAGVEAFF. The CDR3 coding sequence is TGTGCCAGCTCATCCCTGGCGGGGGTTGAAGCTTTCTTT.

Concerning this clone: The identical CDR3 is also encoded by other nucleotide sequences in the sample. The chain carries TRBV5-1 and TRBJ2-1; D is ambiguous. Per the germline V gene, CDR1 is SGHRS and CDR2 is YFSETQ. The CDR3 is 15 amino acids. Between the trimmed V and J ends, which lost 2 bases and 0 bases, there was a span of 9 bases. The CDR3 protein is CASSLPQSSYNEQFF. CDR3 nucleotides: TGCGCCAGCAGCTTACCACAGAGCTCCTACAATGAGCAGTTCTTC.

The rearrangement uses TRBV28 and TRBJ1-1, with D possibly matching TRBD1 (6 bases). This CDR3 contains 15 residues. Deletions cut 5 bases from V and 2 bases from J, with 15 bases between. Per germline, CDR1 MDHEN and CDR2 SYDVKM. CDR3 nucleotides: TGTGCCAGCAGTCTCCAGGGGATAGGCAACACTGAAGCTTTCTTT. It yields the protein CASSLQGIGNTEAFF.

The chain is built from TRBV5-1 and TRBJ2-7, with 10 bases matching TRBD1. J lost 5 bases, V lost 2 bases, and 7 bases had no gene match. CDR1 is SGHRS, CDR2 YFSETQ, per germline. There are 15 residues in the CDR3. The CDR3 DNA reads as TGCGCCAGCAGCTTAGGGACAGGGGCCACCAACGAGCAGTACTTC. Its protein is CASSLGTGATNEQYF.

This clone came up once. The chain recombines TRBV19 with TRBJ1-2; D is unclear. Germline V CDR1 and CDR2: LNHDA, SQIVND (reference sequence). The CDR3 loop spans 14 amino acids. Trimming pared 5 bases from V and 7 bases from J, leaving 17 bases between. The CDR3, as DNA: TGTGCCAGTAGTGGAGACGAGTACGGCGGTGGCTACACCTTC. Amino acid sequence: CASSGDEYGGGYTF. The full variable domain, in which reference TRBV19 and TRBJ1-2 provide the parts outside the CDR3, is DGGITQSPKYLFRKEGQNVTLSCEQNLNHDAMYWYRQDPGQGLRLIYYSQIVNDFQKGDIAEGYSVSREKKESFPLTVTSAQKNPTAFYLCASSGDEYGGGYTFGSGTRLTVV.

CDR3 DNA: TGTGCCAGCAGCCTGACTAGCGGGAGATTAGATACGCAGTATTTT. Translating gives CASSLTSGRLDTQYF. The V call is TRBV5-4, the J call TRBJ2-3; 12 positions agree with TRBD2. The CDR3 runs 15 residues. Unmatched junction bases numbered 5, after V lost 4 bases and J lost 5 bases. The germline CDR1 and CDR2 sequences are SGHNT and YYREEE (reference sequence).

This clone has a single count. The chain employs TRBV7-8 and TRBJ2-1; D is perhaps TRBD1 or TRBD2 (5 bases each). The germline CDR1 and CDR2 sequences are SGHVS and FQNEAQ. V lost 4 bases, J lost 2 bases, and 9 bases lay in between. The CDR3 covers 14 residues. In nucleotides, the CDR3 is TGTGCCAGCAGCTGGGAGACAGCCTACAATGAGCAGTTCTTC. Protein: CASSWETAYNEQFF.

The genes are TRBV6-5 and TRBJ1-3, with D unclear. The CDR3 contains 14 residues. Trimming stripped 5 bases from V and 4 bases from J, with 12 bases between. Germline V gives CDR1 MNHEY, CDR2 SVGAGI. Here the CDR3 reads CASSRTYEGNTIYF. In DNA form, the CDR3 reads TGTGCCAGCAGTCGAACCTATGAGGGAAACACCATATATTTT.

The CDR3 reads CASSLLPGDSYNEQFF. In nucleotides, the CDR3 is TGCGCCAGCAGCTTGTTACCGGGGGACTCCTACAATGAGCAGTTCTTC. The chain combines TRBV5-1 with TRBJ2-1; maybe TRBD2 (6 bases). Trimming took 1 base from V and 0 from J, leaving 11 bases between them. CDR1 and CDR2 (germline): SGHRS, YFSETQ. The CDR3 length is 16 residues.

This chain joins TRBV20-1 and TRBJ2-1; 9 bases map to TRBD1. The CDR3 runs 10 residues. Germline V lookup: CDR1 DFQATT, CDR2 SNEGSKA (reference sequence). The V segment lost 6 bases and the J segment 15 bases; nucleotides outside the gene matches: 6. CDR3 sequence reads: CSAIGQGRFF. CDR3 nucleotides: TGCAGTGCGATCGGACAGGGGAGGTTCTTC.

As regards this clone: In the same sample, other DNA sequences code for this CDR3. The CDR3, as DNA: TGTGCCAGCAGTGACCCCCGCCAGGGGGATACTGAAGCTTTCTTT. It yields the protein CASSDPRQGDTEAFF. This rearrangement joins TRBV25-1 to TRBJ1-1, with 7 bases aligning to TRBD1. The trim removed 3 bases at V and 5 bases at J, leaving 9 bases unmatched. This CDR3 contains 15 residues. Germline values: CDR1 MGHDK, CDR2 SYGVNS.